The rows below give T cell receptor beta chains drawn from one sample of a study of beta chain features in type 1 diabetes. Sequencing was performed with immunoSEQ multiplex PCR; in TCRdb, only in-frame clones are kept and a portion is missing. Here the sample spans some 700,000 clones, around 15% being singletons. The sequencing sample was made of naive CD4+ T cells from blood. The receptor source for this set is a man younger than 30 with type 1 diabetes. CDR3s include the opening cysteine and the closing phenylalanine or tryptophan. A D gene is named only where the DNA matches it firmly. Size is omitted from some rows. Given values are once, few, many or a class for expanded clones.

V: TRBV25-1; length: 15; J: TRBJ1-1; D: TRBD1; size: few; DNA: TGTGCCAGCAGTGAATGGACAGGGGGAGGTACTGAAGCTTTCTTT; CDR3: CASSEWTGGGTEAFF
V: TRBV28; length: 13; J: TRBJ1-1; D: -; size: few; DNA: TGTGCCAGCAACTCGGAGGTGAACACTGAAGCTTTCTTT; CDR3: CASNSEVNTEAFF
V: TRBV30; length: 15; J: TRBJ1-2; D: TRBD1; size: few; DNA: TGTGCCTGGAGTGGCTCACAGGGGCTTTTAGGAGGCTACACCTTC; CDR3: CAWSGSQGLLGGYTF
V: TRBV29-1; length: 12; J: TRBJ1-1; D: -; size: few; DNA: TGCAGCGTTGGTAACCTGAACACTGAAGCTTTCTTT; CDR3: CSVGNLNTEAFF
V: TRBV10-3; length: 15; J: TRBJ1-4; D: -; size: few; DNA: TGTGCCATCAGTGACCCAACAGGGAACCGGGAAAAACTGTTTTTT; CDR3: CAISDPTGNREKLFF
V: TRBV15; length: 17; J: TRBJ1-5; D: -; size: -; DNA: TGTGCCACCAGCAGAGGGACGGGTGACTCAAGCAATCAGCCCCAGCATTTT; CDR3: CATSRGTGDSSNQPQHF
V: TRBV7-3; length: 14; J: TRBJ2-5; D: TRBD1; size: -; DNA: TGTGCCAGCAGCTTTACAGGGGCCCAAGAGACCCAGTACTTC; CDR3: CASSFTGAQETQYF
V: TRBV9; length: 15; J: TRBJ2-5; D: TRBD2; size: -; DNA: TGTGCCAGCAGCGTAATAGCGGGGGGGCCGGAGACCCAGTACTTC; CDR3: CASSVIAGGPETQYF
V: TRBV7-9; length: 16; J: TRBJ2-5; D: -; size: few; DNA: TGTGCCAGCAGCTTAGGTTCAGGGCCAACACAAGAGACCCAGTACTTC; CDR3: CASSLGSGPTQETQYF
V: TRBV10-2; length: 13; J: TRBJ2-3; D: -; size: -; DNA: TGCGCCAGCATACGTGGCGCGGCAGATACGCAGTATTTT; CDR3: CASIRGAADTQYF
V: TRBV27; length: 15; J: TRBJ1-5; D: -; size: few; DNA: TGTGCCAGCAGTTTAGGGAGGGGCGGCAATCAGCCCCAGCATTTT; CDR3: CASSLGRGGNQPQHF
V: TRBV30; length: 14; J: TRBJ1-2; D: -; size: -; DNA: TGTGCCTCGATGGAAGGGGTCACGTTGAGGGGCTACACCTTC; CDR3: CASMEGVTLRGYTF
V: TRBV5-6; length: 15; J: TRBJ1-1; D: -; size: -; DNA: TGTGCCAGCAGCTCCCTATCACAGGGAAACACTGAAGCTTTCTTT; CDR3: CASSSLSQGNTEAFF
V: TRBV5-4; length: 13; J: TRBJ1-1; D: -; size: -; DNA: TGTGCCAGCAGCATTGAACAACGCACTGAAGCTTTCTTT; CDR3: CASSIEQRTEAFF
V: TRBV7-9; length: 15; J: TRBJ2-7; D: TRBD1; size: few; DNA: TGTGCCAGCAGCTTAAAGGCGGGACAGGACTACGAGCAGTACTTC; CDR3: CASSLKAGQDYEQYF
V: TRBV7-8; length: 14; J: TRBJ2-5; D: TRBD1; size: -; DNA: TGTGCCAGCAGCTCGAAGACAGGGGAAGGAACCCAGTACTTC; CDR3: CASSSKTGEGTQYF
V: TRBV10-3; length: 14; J: TRBJ1-2; D: -; size: few; DNA: TGTGCCATCAGTGAGGACAAGAATAACTATGGCTACACCTTC; CDR3: CAISEDKNNYGYTF
V: TRBV7-9; length: 16; J: TRBJ2-3; D: -; size: few; DNA: TGTGCCAGCAGCTTATTTAGTGGGGGGCCGCAGGGTACGCAGTATTTT; CDR3: CASSLFSGGPQGTQYF
V: TRBV27; length: 15; J: TRBJ2-7; D: -; size: once; DNA: TGTGCCAGCAGCCAACAGGGAGCGACTTTCTACGAGCAGTACTTC; CDR3: CASSQQGATFYEQYF
V: TRBV20-1; length: 10; J: TRBJ1-4; D: -; size: -; DNA: TGCAGTGCTAGAGGAGGAAAACTGTTTTTT; CDR3: CSARGGKLFF
V: TRBV2; length: 13; J: TRBJ2-7; D: -; size: -; DNA: TGTGCCAGCGTTGGAAGGGAATGGGCTGGGCAGTACTTC; CDR3: CASVGREWAGQYF
V: TRBV30; length: 15; J: TRBJ1-5; D: TRBD1; size: -; DNA: TGTGCCTGGAGTGACAGGGGTAATAGCAATCAGCCCCAGCATTTT; CDR3: CAWSDRGNSNQPQHF
V: TRBV25-1; length: 13; J: TRBJ2-5; D: -; size: few; DNA: TGTGCCAGCAGTGAAGATCGACGGGAGACCCAGTACTTC; CDR3: CASSEDRRETQYF
V: TRBV9; length: 14; J: TRBJ1-1; D: -; size: once; DNA: TGTGCCAGCAGCGTAGCGGGGATGAACACTGAAGCTTTCTTT; CDR3: CASSVAGMNTEAFF
V: TRBV6-1; length: 11; J: TRBJ1-2; D: -; size: -; DNA: TGTGCCAGCAGTCCCCTGTATGGCTACACCTTC; CDR3: CASSPLYGYTF